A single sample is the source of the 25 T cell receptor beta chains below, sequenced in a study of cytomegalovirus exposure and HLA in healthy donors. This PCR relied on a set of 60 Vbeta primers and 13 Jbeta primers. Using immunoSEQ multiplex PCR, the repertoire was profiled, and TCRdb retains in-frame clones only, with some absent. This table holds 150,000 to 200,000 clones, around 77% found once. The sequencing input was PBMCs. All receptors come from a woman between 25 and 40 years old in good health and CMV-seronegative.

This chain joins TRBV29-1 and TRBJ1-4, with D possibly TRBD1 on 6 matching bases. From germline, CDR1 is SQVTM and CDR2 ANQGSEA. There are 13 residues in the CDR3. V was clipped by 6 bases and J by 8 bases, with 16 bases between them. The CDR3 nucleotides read TGCAGCGTACTAGGGGGAATGAACGAAAAACTGTTTTTT. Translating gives CSVLGGMNEKLFF.

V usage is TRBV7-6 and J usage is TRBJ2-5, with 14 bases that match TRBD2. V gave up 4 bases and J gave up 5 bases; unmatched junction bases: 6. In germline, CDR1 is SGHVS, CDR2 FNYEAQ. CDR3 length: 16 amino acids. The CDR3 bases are TGTGCCAGCAGCTCCAGACTAGCGGGGGGGCGGGAGACCCAGTACTTC. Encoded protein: CASSSRLAGGRETQYF. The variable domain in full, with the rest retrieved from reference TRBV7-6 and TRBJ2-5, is GAGVSQSPRYKVTKRGQDVALRCDPISGHVSLYWYRQALGQGPEFLTYFNYEAQQDKSGLPNDRFSAERPEGSISTLTIQRTEQRDSAMYRCASSSRLAGGRETQYFGPGTRLLVL.

The CDR3, as DNA: TGTGCCAGCAGGTCCCAAGGAGTGCCCCTCCACTTT. It translates to CASRSQGVPLHF. This rearrangement joins TRBV6-5 to TRBJ1-6, with no clear D. The germline gives CDR1 MNHEY, CDR2 SVGAGI. The CDR3 sequence is 12 residues long. Trimming stripped 6 bases from V and 13 bases from J, with 13 bases between.

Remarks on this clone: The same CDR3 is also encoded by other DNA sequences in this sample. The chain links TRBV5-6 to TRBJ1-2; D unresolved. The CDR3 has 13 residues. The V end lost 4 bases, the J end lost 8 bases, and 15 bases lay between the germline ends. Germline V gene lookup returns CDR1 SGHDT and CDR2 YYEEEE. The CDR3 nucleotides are TGTGCCAGCAGCCAGACGTTGGGAGGGGGCTACACCTTC. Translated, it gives CASSQTLGGGYTF.

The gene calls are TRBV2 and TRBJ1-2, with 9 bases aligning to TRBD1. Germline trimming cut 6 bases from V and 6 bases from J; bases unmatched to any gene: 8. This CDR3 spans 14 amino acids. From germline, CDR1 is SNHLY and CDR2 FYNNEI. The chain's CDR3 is CASSEMGQGNGYTF. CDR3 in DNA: TGTGCCAGCAGCGAAATGGGACAGGGAAATGGCTACACCTTC.

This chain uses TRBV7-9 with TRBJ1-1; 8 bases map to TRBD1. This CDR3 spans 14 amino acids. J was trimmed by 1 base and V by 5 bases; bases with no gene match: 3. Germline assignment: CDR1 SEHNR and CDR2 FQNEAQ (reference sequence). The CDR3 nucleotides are TGTGCCAGCAGCAACAGGGGGACGAACACTGAAGCTTTCTTT. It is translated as CASSNRGTNTEAFF.

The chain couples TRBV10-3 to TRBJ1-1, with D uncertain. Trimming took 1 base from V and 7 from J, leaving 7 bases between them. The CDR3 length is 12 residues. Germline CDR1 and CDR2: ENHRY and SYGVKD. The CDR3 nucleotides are TGTGCCATCAGTGAGTTGTCAGGTGAAGCTTTCTTT. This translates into CAISELSGEAFF.

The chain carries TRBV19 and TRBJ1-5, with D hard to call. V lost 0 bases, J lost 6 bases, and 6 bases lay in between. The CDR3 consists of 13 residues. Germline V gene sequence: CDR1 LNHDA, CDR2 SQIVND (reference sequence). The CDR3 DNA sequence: TGTGCCAGTAGTATAGAAGAGAGTCAGCCCCAGCATTTT. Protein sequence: CASSIEESQPQHF. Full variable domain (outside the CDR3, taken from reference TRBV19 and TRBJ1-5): DGGITQSPKYLFRKEGQNVTLSCEQNLNHDAMYWYRQDPGQGLRLIYYSQIVNDFQKGDIAEGYSVSREKKESFPLTVTSAQKNPTAFYLCASSIEESQPQHFGDGTRLSIL.

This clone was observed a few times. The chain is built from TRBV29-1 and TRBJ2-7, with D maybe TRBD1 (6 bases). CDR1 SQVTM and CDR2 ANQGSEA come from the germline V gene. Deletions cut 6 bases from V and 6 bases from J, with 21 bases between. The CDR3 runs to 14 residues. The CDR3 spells CSVTHRVAPGEQYF. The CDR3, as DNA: TGCAGCGTAACTCACAGGGTGGCCCCAGGCGAGCAGTACTTC.

The CDR3 sequence: CASSLRQGNYEQYF. The DNA for the CDR3 is TGTGCCAGTAGTCTTAGGCAGGGAAACTACGAGCAGTACTTC. This chain connects TRBV19 to TRBJ2-7, with a possible D match to TRBD1 (5 bases). Germline CDR1 reads LNHDA; CDR2 reads SQIVND (reference sequence). This CDR3 contains 14 residues. Trimming cost V 5 bases and J 3 bases, with 14 bases left between them. The whole variable domain, filled in from reference TRBV19 and TRBJ2-7, reads DGGITQSPKYLFRKEGQNVTLSCEQNLNHDAMYWYRQDPGQGLRLIYYSQIVNDFQKGDIAEGYSVSREKKESFPLTVTSAQKNPTAFYLCASSLRQGNYEQYFGPGTRLTVT.

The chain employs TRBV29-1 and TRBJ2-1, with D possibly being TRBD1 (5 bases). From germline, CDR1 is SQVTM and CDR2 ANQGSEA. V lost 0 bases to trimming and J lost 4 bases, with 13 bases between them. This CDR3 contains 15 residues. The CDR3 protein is CSVEDGRALYNEQFF. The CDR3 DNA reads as TGCAGCGTTGAAGATGGCAGGGCGCTTTACAATGAGCAGTTCTTC.

The DNA of the CDR3 is TGTGCCAGCAGCTTAGGGGGGCCTAAAGCTTTCTTT. It specifies CASSLGGPKAFF. The J gene is TRBJ1-1, the V gene TRBV7-9; D possibly corresponds to TRBD1 (6 bases). The length of the CDR3 is 12 residues. The V and J ends lost 1 base and 9 bases respectively, with 9 bases between them. In germline, CDR1 is SEHNR, CDR2 FQNEAQ (reference sequence).

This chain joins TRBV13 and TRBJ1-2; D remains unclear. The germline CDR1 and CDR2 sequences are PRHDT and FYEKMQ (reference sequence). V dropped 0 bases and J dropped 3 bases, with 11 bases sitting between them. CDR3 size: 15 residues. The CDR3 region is CASSLGGRNYYGYTF. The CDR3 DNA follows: TGTGCCAGCAGCTTAGGGGGGAGAAATTACTATGGCTACACCTTC.

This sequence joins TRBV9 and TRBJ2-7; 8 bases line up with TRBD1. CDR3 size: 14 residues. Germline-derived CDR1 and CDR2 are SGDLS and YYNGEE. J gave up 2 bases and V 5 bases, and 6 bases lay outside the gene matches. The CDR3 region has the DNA TGTGCCAGCAGTCAGACAGGGGCTCCCTACGAGCAGTACTTC. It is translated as CASSQTGAPYEQYF.

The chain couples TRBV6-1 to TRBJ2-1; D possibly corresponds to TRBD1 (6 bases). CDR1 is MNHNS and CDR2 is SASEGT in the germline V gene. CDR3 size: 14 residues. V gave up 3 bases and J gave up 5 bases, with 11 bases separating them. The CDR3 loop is CASSDPGHNNEQFF. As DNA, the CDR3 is TGTGCCAGCAGTGATCCGGGACACAACAATGAGCAGTTCTTC.

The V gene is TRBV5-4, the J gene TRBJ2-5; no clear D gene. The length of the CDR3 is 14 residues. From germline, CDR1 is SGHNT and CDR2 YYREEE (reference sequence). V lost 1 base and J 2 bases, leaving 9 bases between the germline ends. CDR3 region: CASSLKRTQETQYF. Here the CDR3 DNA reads TGTGCCAGCAGCTTGAAAAGAACACAAGAGACCCAGTACTTC.

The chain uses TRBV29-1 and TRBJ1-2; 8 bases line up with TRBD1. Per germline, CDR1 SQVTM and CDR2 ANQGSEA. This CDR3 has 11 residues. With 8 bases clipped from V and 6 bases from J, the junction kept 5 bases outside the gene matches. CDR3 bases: TGCAGCACCGACAGGGGACATGGCTACACCTTC. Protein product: CSTDRGHGYTF.

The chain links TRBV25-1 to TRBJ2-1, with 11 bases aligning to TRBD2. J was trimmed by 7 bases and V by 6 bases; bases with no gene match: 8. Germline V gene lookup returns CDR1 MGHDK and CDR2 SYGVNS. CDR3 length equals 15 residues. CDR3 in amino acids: CASRAGLAEGNEQFF. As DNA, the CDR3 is TGTGCCAGCAGGGCGGGACTAGCGGAGGGGAATGAGCAGTTCTTC.

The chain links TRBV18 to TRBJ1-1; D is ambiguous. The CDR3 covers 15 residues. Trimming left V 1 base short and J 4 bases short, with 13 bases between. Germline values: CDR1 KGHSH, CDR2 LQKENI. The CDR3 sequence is CASSPLVGSPTEAFF. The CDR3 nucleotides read TGTGCCAGCTCACCACTCGTCGGTTCTCCCACTGAAGCTTTCTTT.

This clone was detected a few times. This CDR3 is CASSEGGTGGRKVWETQYF. The CDR3 nucleotides are TGTGCCAGCAGCGAGGGGGGGACAGGGGGCAGAAAAGTTTGGGAGACCCAGTACTTC. The gene calls are TRBV9 and TRBJ2-5; 12 bases are shared with TRBD1. Germline V gene lookup returns CDR1 SGDLS and CDR2 YYNGEE. V lost 3 bases, J lost 5 bases, and 17 bases stayed unmatched. There are 19 residues in the CDR3. The full variable domain, in which reference TRBV9 and TRBJ2-5 provide the parts outside the CDR3, is DSGVTQTPKHLITATGQRVTLRCSPRSGDLSVYWYQQSLDQGLQFLIQYYNGEERAKGNILERFSAQQFPDLHSELNLSSLELGDSALYFCASSEGGTGGRKVWETQYFGPGTRLLVL.

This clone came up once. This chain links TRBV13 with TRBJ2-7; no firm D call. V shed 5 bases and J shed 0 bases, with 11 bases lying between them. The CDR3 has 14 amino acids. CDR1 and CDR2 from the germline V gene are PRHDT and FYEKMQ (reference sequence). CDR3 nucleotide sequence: TGTGCCAGCAGCGTGAATGCAGTCTCCTACGAGCAGTACTTC. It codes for CASSVNAVSYEQYF.

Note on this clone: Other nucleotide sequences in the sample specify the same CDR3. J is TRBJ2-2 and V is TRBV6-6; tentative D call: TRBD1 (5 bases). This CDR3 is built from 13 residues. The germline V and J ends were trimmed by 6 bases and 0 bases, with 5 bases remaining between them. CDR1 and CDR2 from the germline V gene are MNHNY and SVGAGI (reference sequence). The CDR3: CASRDTNTGELFF. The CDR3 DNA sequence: TGTGCCAGCAGGGACACGAACACCGGGGAGCTGTTTTTT.

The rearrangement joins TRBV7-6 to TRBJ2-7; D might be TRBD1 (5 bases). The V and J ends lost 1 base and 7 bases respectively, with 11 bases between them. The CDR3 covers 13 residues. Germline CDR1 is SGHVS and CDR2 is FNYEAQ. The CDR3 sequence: CASSLEGWGEQYF. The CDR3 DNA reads TGTGCCAGCAGCTTAGAGGGGTGGGGTGAGCAGTACTTC.

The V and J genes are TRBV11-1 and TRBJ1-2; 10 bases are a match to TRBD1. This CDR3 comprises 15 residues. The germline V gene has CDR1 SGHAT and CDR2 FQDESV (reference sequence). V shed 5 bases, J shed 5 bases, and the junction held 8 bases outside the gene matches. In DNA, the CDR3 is TGTGCCAGCAGCCGTCTTGGACAGGGGGATTATGGCTACACCTTC. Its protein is CASSRLGQGDYGYTF. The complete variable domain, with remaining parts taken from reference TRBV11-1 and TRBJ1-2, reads EAEVAQSPRYKITEKSQAVAFWCDPISGHATLYWYRQILGQGPELLVQFQDESVVDDSQLPKDRFSAERLKGVDSTLKIQPAELGDSAMYLCASSRLGQGDYGYTFGSGTRLTVV.

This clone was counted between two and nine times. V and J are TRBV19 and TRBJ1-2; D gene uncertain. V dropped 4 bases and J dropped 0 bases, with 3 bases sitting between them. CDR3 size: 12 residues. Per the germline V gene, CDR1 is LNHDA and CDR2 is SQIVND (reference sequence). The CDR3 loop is CASSTTNYGYTF. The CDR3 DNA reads TGTGCCAGTAGTACTACTAACTATGGCTACACCTTC.